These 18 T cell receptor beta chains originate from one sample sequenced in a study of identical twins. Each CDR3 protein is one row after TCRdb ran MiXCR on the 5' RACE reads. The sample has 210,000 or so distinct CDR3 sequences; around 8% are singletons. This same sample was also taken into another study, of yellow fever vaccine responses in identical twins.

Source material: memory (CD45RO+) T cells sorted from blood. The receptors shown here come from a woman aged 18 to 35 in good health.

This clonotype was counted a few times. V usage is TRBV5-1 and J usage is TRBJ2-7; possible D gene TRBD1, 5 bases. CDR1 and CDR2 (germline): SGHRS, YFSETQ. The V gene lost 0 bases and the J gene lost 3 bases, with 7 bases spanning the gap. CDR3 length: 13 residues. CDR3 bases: TGCGCCAGCAGCTTGGAGGGGTACTACGAGCAGTACTTC. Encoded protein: CASSLEGYYEQYF.

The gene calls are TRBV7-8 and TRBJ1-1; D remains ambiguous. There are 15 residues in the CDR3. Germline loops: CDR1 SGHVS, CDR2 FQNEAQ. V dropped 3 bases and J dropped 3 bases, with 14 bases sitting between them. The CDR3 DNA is TGTGCCAGCAGCTTGAGGGTCAGGTCGGACACTGAAGCTTTCTTT. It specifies CASSLRVRSDTEAFF.

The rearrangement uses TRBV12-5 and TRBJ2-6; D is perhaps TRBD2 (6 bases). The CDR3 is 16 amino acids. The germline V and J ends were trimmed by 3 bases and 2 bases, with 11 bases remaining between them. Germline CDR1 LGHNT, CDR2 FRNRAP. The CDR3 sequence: CASGLWSGAGANVLTF. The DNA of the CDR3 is TGTGCTAGTGGTTTATGGTCGGGGGCTGGGGCCAACGTCCTGACTTTC.

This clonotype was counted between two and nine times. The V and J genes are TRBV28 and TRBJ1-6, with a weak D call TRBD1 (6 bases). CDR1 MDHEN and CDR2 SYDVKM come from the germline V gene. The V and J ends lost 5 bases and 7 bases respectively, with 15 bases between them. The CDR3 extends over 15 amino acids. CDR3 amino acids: CASSHRQAENSPLHF. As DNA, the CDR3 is TGTGCCAGCAGTCATCGACAGGCTGAAAATTCACCCCTCCACTTT.

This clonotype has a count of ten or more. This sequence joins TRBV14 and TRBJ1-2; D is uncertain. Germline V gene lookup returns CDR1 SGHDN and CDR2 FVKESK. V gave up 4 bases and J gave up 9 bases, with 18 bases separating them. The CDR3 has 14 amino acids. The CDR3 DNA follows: TGTGCCAGCAGCCTCACGGCGGGCGGTTGGCGCTACACCTTC. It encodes CASSLTAGGWRYTF.

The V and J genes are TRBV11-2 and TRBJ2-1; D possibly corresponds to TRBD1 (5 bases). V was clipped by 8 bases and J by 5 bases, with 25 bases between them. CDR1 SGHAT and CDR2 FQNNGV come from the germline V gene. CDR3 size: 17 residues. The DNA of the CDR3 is TGTGCCAGCGGACGGCGGCCAGGGCCGGAGAAACACAATGAGCAGTTCTTC. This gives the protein CASGRRPGPEKHNEQFF.

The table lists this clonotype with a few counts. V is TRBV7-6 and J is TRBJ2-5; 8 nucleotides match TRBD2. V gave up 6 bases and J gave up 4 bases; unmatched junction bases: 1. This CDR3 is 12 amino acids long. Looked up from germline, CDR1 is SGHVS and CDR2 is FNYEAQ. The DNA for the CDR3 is TGTGCCAGCAGTACTAGCGGAGAGACCCAGTACTTC. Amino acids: CASSTSGETQYF.

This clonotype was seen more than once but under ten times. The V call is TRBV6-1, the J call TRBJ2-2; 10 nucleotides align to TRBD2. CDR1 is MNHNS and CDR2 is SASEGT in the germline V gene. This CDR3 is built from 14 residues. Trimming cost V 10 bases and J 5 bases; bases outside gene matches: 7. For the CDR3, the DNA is TGTGCCACCCATGGGACTAGCGTAACCGGGGAGCTGTTTTTT. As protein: CATHGTSVTGELFF.

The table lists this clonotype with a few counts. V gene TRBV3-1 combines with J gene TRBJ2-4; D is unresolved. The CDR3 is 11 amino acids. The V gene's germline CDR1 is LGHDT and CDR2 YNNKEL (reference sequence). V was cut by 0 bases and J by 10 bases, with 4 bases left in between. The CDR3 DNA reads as TGTGCCAGCAGCCAAGACGCGATTCAGTACTTC. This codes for CASSQDAIQYF.

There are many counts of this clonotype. The CDR3 here is CASSRLTSTRHTQYF. For the CDR3, the DNA is TGTGCCAGCAGCCGGTTAACAAGTACCCGACATACGCAGTATTTT. The V gene is TRBV12-3 or TRBV12-4, the J gene TRBJ2-3; D remains unclear. The V end was cut by 6 bases, the J end by 7 bases, with 20 bases between. This CDR3 region has 15 residues.

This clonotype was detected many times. The CDR3 sequence: CASGLALGTEAFF. CDR3 sequence (DNA): TGTGCTAGTGGTTTGGCTCTAGGGACTGAAGCTTTCTTT. The V gene is TRBV12-5, the J gene TRBJ1-1; no reliable D call. V gave up 1 base and J gave up 5 bases, with 8 bases separating them. CDR3 length equals 13 residues. The germline gives CDR1 LGHNT, CDR2 FRNRAP.

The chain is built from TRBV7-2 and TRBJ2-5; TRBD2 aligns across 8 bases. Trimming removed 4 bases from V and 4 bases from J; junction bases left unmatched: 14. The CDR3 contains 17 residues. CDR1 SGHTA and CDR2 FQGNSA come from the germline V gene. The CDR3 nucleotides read TGTGCCAGCAGCTCCATAAAGGGGCGGGAGGTGGGAGAGACCCAGTACTTC. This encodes CASSSIKGREVGETQYF.

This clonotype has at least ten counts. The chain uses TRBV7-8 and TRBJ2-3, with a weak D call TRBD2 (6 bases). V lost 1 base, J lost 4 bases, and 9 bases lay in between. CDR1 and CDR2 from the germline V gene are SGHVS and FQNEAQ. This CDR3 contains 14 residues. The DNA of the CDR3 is TGTGCCAGCAGCTTAGTGGAGGGTGCAGATACGCAGTATTTT. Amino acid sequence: CASSLVEGADTQYF.

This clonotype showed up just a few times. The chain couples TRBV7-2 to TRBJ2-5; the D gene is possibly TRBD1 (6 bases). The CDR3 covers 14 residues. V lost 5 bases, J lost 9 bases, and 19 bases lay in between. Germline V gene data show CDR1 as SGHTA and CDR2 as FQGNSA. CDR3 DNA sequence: TGTGCCAGCAGCGCAGGGGACCGACCCATGGCCCAGTACTTC. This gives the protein CASSAGDRPMAQYF. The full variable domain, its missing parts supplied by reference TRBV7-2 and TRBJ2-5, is GAGVSQSPSNKVTEKGKDVELRCDPISGHTALYWYRQSLGQGLEFLIYFQGNSAPDKSGLPSDRFSAERTGGSVSTLTIQRTQQEDSAVYLCASSAGDRPMAQYFGPGTRLLVL.

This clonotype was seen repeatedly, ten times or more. The CDR3 DNA is TGTGCCAGCAGCCAAGCGGGGGGCGTGGGCAATGAGCAGTTCTTC. Residues: CASSQAGGVGNEQFF. The chain uses TRBV3-1 and TRBJ2-1; maybe TRBD2 (7 bases). V shed 1 base and J shed 6 bases, with 13 bases lying between them. The CDR3 runs to 15 residues. Looked up from germline, CDR1 is LGHDT and CDR2 is YNNKEL (reference sequence).

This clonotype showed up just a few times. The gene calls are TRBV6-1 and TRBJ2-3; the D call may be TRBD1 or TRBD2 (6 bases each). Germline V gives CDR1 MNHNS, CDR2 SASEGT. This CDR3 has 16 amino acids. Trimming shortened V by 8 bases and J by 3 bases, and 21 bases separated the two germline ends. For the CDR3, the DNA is TGTGCCAGCGAAGGGGGACTGTTGGGTGGTACAGATACGCAGTATTTT. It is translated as CASEGGLLGGTDTQYF.

The DNA for the CDR3 is TGCAGTGCTGCCCTTGCGGGAAACATTCAGTACTTC. Amino acids: CSAALAGNIQYF. The chain recombines TRBV20-1 with TRBJ2-4, with D maybe TRBD2 (5 bases). Between the trimmed V and J ends, which lost 5 bases and 6 bases, there was a span of 11 bases. The CDR3 length is 12 residues. Germline CDR1 is DFQATT and CDR2 is SNEGSKA (reference sequence).

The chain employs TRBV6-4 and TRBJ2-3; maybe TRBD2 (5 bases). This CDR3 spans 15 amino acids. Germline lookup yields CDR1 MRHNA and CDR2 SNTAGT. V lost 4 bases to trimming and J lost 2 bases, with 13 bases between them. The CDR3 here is CASSGGSGDTDTQYF. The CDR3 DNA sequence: TGTGCCAGCAGTGGGGGAAGCGGAGACACAGATACGCAGTATTTT.